The rows below give T cell receptor beta chains drawn from one sample of a study of blood T cell repertoires in COVID-19. Produced via immunoSEQ multiplex PCR; TCRdb's table is partial and in-frame only. The sample yields more than 100,000 clones, roughly 85% seen once. Sequences were obtained from peripheral blood. All receptors derive from a man aged 50 to 59 in a cohort sampled during active COVID-19. Both conserved end residues are part of each CDR3. Each record gives: CDR3 protein, CDR3 DNA, V gene, clone size, J gene, D gene. The D gene is left open where the match is weak. Clone size appears in some rows only: once, few, many, or a class for an expanded clone.

CASSEYQGGEQFF | TGTGCCAGCAGTGAGTACCAGGGTGGGGAGCAGTTCTTC | TRBV6-1 | . | TRBJ2-1 | .
CASSRGLGSPLHF | TGTGCCAGCAGCAGGGGTTTGGGGTCACCCCTCCACTTT | TRBV25-1 | . | TRBJ1-6 | .
CASRTQGTGNTIYF | TGTGCCTCCAGAACCCAGGGGACTGGAAACACCATATATTTT | TRBV19 | . | TRBJ1-3 | .
CASSELPSTGELFF | TGTGCCAGCAGTGAACTCCCTAGCACCGGGGAGCTGTTTTTT | TRBV6-1 | . | TRBJ2-2 | .
CASTGGDYGYTF | TGTGCCAGTACGGGGGGGGACTATGGCTACACCTTC | TRBV19 | . | TRBJ1-2 | .
CASSLKWTGNTEAFF | TGTGCCAGCAGCTTAAAGTGGACAGGGAACACTGAAGCTTTCTTT | TRBV7-2 | once | TRBJ1-1 | TRBD1
CASAIQVYGYTF | TGTGCCAGTGCTATACAGGTCTATGGCTACACCTTC | TRBV28 | . | TRBJ1-2 | .
CASSPLQENTEAFF | TGTGCCAGCTCACCATTACAGGAGAACACTGAAGCTTTCTTT | TRBV18 | . | TRBJ1-1 | .
CASSTTGSNYGYTF | TGTGCCAGCAGCACCACAGGGTCTAACTATGGCTACACCTTC | TRBV7-2 | . | TRBJ1-2 | .
CASSLNSGDRVYEQYF | TGCGCCAGCAGCTTGAACTCGGGGGACAGGGTCTACGAGCAGTACTTC | TRBV5-1 | . | TRBJ2-7 | TRBD1
CASSFRGSGGTTGETQYF | TGTGCCAGCAGCTTCCGAGGTAGCGGGGGGACCACGGGCGAGACCCAGTACTTC | TRBV7-2 | . | TRBJ2-5 | TRBD2
CASSLGTSDGKLFF | TGTGCCAGCAGTTTAGGCACATCCGATGGAAAACTGTTTTTT | TRBV27 | . | TRBJ1-4 | .
CASSPGTSRSTDTQYF | TGTGCCAGCAGCCCCGGGACTAGCAGATCCACAGATACGCAGTATTTT | TRBV7-3 | . | TRBJ2-3 | TRBD2
CASSPNRGRTTDF | TGTGCCAGCAGCCCCAACAGGGGGCGCACGACGGACTTC | TRBV7-2 | . | TRBJ2-4 | TRBD1
CASSYSRGGPGALHF | TGTGCCAGCAGCTACTCCCGGGGGGGCCCTGGGGCCCTCCACTTT | TRBV7-2 | . | TRBJ1-6 | .
CASSQGEGDTQYF | TGTGCCAGCAGCCAAGGGGAGGGGGATACGCAGTATTTT | TRBV3-1/TRBV3-2 | . | TRBJ2-3 | TRBD2
CASSAVAGGIYNEQFF | TGTGCCAGCAGCGCGGTAGCGGGGGGGATTTACAATGAGCAGTTCTTC | TRBV9 | . | TRBJ2-1 | TRBD2
CASSPSGLTNTEAFF | TGTGCCAGCAGCCCCTCCGGACTGACCAACACTGAAGCTTTCTTT | TRBV7-9 | many | TRBJ1-1 | .
CASSVGGWETQYF | TGTGCCAGCAGCGTTGGAGGATGGGAGACCCAGTACTTC | TRBV2 | . | TRBJ2-5 | .
CASYTGTLVRNEQYF | TGTGCCAGCTATACCGGGACACTGGTAAGGAACGAGCAGTACTTC | TRBV21-1 | . | TRBJ2-7 | .
CASSLGTSQYEQYF | TGCGCCAGCAGCTTAGGGACAAGCCAATACGAGCAGTACTTC | TRBV5-1 | . | TRBJ2-7 | .
CASSNHRDSKLAKNIQYF | TGTGCCAGCAGCAACCACCGGGACTCCAAGCTAGCCAAAAACATTCAGTACTTC | TRBV7-9 | . | TRBJ2-4 | .
CASSEPGRRDEQYF | TGTGCCAGCAGTGAACCTGGACGGCGGGACGAGCAGTACTTC | TRBV25-1 | . | TRBJ2-7 | .
CARSLGGADSYEQYF | TGTGCCAGAAGCTTGGGCGGGGCCGACTCCTACGAGCAGTACTTC | TRBV5-3 | once | TRBJ2-7 | .